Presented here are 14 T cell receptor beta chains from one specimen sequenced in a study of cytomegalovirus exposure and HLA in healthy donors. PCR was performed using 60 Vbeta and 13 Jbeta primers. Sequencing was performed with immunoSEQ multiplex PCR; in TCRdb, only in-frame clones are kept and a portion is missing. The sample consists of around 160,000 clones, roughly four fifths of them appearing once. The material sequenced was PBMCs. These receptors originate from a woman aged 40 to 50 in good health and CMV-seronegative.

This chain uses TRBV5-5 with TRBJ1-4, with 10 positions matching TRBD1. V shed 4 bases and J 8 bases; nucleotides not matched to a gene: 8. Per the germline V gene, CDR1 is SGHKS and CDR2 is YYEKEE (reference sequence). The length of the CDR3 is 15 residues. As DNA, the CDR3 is TGTGCCAGCAGCCTAGGGGACAGGGGTATGGAAAAACTGTTTTTT. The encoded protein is CASSLGDRGMEKLFF. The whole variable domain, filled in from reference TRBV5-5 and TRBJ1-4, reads DAGVTQSPTHLIKTRGQQVTLRCSPISGHKSVSWYQQVLGQGPQFIFQYYEKEERGRGNFPDRFSARQFPNYSSELNVNALLLGDSALYLCASSLGDRGMEKLFFGSGTQLSVL.

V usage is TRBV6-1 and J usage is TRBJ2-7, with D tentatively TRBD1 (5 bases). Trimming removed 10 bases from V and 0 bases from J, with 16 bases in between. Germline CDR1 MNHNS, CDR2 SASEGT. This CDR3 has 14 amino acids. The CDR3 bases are TGTGCCACCGAGGACACCGACCTCTCCTACGAGCAGTACTTC. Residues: CATEDTDLSYEQYF.

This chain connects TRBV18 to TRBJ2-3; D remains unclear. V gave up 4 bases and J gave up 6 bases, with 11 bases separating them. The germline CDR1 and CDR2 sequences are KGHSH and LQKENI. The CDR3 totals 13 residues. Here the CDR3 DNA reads TGTGCCAGCTCACGCGCCCAATTGGATACGCAGTATTTT. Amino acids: CASSRAQLDTQYF.

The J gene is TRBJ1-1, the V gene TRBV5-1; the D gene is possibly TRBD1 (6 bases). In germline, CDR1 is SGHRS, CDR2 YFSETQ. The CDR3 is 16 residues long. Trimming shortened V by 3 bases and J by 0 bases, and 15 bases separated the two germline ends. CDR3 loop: CASSSATDSMNTEAFF. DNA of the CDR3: TGCGCCAGCAGCTCCGCAACGGACAGCATGAACACTGAAGCTTTCTTT.

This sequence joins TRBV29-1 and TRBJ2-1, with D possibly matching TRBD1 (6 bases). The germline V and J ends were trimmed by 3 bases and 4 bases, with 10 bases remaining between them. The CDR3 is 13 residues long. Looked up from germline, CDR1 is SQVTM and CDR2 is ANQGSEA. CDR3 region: CSVEGAVYNEQFF. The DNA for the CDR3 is TGCAGCGTTGAGGGGGCGGTTTACAATGAGCAGTTCTTC.

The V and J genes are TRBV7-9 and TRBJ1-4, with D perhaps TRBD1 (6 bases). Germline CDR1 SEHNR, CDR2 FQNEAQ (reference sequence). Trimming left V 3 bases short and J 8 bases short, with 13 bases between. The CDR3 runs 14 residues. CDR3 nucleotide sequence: TGTGCCAGCAGCTTTGGGCAGGGGATCGAAAAACTGTTTTTT. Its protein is CASSFGQGIEKLFF.

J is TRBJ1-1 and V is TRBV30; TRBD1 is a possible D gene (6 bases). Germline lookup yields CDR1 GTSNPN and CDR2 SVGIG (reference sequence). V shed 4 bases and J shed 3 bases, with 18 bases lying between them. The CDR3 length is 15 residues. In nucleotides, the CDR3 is TGTGCCTGGACCGAGGGGGGGACGGGGTACACTGAAGCTTTCTTT. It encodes CAWTEGGTGYTEAFF.

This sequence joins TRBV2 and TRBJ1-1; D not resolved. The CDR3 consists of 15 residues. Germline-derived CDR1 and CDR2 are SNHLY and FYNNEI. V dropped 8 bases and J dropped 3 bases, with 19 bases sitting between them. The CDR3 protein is CASRVLYSGDTEAFF. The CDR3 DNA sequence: TGTGCCAGCCGCGTCTTGTACTCCGGGGACACTGAAGCTTTCTTT.

The chain's CDR3 is CSVVLKGKTGFTMNTEAFF. The CDR3 DNA reads as TGCAGCGTTGTTCTAAAAGGGAAGACAGGGTTTACCATGAACACTGAAGCTTTCTTT. The chain combines TRBV29-1 with TRBJ1-1; TRBD1 agrees at 7 bases. CDR3 length: 19 amino acids. Germline V gene data show CDR1 as SQVTM and CDR2 as ANQGSEA. Trimming took 4 bases from V and 0 from J; bases not matched to a gene: 20. The complete variable domain, with remaining parts taken from reference TRBV29-1 and TRBJ1-1, reads SAVISQKPSRDICQRGTSLTIQCQVDSQVTMMFWYRQQPGQSLTLIATANQGSEATYESGFVIDKFPISRPNLTFSTLTVSNMSPEDSSIYLCSVVLKGKTGFTMNTEAFFGQGTRLTVV.

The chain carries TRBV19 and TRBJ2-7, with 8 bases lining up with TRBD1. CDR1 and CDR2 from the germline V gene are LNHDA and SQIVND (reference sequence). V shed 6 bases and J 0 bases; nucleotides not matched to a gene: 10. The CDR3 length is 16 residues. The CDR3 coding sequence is TGTGCCAGTAGGAAGACAGGGGCCTTCTTCTCCTACGAGCAGTACTTC. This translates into CASRKTGAFFSYEQYF.

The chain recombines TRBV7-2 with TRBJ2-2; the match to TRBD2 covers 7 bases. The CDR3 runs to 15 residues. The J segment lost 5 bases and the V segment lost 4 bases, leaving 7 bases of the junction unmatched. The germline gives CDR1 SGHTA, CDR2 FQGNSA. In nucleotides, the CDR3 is TGTGCCAGCAGCTCGCCGGGACTAATTACCGGGGAGCTGTTTTTT. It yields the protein CASSSPGLITGELFF.

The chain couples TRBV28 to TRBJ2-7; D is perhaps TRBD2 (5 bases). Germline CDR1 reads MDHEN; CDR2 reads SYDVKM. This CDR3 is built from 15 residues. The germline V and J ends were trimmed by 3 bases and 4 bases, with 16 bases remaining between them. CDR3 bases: TGTGCCAGCAGTTTCGTTGGGAGTGGGGTTTACGAGCAGTACTTC. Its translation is CASSFVGSGVYEQYF.

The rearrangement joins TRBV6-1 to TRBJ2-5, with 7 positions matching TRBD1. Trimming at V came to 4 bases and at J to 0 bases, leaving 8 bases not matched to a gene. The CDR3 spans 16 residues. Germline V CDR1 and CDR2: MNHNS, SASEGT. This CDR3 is CASSARQGAYQETQYF. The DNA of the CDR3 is TGTGCCAGCAGTGCTCGACAGGGTGCTTACCAAGAGACCCAGTACTTC.

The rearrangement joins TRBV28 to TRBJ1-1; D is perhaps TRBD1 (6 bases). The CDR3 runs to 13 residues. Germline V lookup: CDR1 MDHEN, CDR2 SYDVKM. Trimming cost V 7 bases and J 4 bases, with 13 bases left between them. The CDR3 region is CASTLVGATEAFF. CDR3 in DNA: TGTGCCAGCACCCTGGTGGGGGCCACTGAAGCTTTCTTT.